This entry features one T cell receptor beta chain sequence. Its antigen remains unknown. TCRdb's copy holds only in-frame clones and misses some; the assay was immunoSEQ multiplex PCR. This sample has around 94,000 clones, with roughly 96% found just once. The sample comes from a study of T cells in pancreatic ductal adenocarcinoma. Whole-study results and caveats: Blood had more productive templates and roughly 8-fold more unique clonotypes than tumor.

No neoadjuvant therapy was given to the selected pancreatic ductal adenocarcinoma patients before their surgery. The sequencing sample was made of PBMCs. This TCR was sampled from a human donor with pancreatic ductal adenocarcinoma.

CDR3 residues: CASSLGRSGTGYEQYF. The CDR3 DNA sequence: TGCGCCAGCAGCTTGGGAAGGAGCGGGACGGGCTACGAGCAGTACTTC. The chain couples TRBV5-1 to TRBJ2-7, with 7 bases that match TRBD2. The CDR3 has 16 amino acids. Germline-derived CDR1 and CDR2 are SGHRS and YFSETQ. After removal of 0 bases from V and 3 bases from J, the junction contained 9 bases not matched to a gene.